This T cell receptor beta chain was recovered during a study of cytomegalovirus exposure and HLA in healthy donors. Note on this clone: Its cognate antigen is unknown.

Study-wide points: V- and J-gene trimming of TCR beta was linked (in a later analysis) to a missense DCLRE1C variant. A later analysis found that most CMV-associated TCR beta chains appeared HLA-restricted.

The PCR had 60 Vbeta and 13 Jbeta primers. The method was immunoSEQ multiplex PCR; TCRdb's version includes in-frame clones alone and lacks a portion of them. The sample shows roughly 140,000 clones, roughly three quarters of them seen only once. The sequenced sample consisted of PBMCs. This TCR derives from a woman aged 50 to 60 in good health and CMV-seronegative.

The CDR3 coding sequence is TGTGCCAGCAGCCAAGATGGGGGCAAAGCTTTCTTT. The encoded protein is CASSQDGGKAFF. The chain links TRBV4-2 to TRBJ1-1; perhaps TRBD1 as D (6 bases). Germline CDR1 is LGHNA and CDR2 is YNFKEQ. There are 12 residues in the CDR3. V lost 0 bases and J lost 9, with 8 bases in between.